This TCR beta chain was recovered during a study of OX40 agonist ivuxolimab in advanced cancers. For the study at large: Partial responses were seen in three patients, one with hepatocellular carcinoma and two with cutaneous melanoma. Findings and limits, study-wide: Averaging showed that CD8+ T cells had more expanded clones than CD4+ did. There was clonal expansion of CD4+ and CD8+ blood T cells by week 6 at 0.1 to 3.0 mg/kg.

The germline CDR1 and CDR2 sequences are MNHNY and SVGAGI (reference sequence). The CDR3 is 12 residues long. Trimming shortened V by 4 bases and J by 8 bases, and 9 bases separated the two germline ends. Assay: immunoSEQ multiplex PCR; the TCRdb copy retains only in-frame clones and omits some. Here the sample spans tens of thousands of clones, more than 65% being singletons. A remark on this clone: The antigen remains unidentified.

V gene TRBV6-6 combines with J gene TRBJ2-1; D not resolved. The source was CD4+ or CD8+ T cells sorted from blood, collected in a trial of the OX40 agonist ivuxolimab. The receptor comes from an adult with an advanced solid tumor such as melanoma, head and neck, liver or kidney cancer. The CDR3 DNA reads as TGTGCCAGCAGTTTCACGGTGGATGAGCAGTTCTTC. Protein sequence: CASSFTVDEQFF.